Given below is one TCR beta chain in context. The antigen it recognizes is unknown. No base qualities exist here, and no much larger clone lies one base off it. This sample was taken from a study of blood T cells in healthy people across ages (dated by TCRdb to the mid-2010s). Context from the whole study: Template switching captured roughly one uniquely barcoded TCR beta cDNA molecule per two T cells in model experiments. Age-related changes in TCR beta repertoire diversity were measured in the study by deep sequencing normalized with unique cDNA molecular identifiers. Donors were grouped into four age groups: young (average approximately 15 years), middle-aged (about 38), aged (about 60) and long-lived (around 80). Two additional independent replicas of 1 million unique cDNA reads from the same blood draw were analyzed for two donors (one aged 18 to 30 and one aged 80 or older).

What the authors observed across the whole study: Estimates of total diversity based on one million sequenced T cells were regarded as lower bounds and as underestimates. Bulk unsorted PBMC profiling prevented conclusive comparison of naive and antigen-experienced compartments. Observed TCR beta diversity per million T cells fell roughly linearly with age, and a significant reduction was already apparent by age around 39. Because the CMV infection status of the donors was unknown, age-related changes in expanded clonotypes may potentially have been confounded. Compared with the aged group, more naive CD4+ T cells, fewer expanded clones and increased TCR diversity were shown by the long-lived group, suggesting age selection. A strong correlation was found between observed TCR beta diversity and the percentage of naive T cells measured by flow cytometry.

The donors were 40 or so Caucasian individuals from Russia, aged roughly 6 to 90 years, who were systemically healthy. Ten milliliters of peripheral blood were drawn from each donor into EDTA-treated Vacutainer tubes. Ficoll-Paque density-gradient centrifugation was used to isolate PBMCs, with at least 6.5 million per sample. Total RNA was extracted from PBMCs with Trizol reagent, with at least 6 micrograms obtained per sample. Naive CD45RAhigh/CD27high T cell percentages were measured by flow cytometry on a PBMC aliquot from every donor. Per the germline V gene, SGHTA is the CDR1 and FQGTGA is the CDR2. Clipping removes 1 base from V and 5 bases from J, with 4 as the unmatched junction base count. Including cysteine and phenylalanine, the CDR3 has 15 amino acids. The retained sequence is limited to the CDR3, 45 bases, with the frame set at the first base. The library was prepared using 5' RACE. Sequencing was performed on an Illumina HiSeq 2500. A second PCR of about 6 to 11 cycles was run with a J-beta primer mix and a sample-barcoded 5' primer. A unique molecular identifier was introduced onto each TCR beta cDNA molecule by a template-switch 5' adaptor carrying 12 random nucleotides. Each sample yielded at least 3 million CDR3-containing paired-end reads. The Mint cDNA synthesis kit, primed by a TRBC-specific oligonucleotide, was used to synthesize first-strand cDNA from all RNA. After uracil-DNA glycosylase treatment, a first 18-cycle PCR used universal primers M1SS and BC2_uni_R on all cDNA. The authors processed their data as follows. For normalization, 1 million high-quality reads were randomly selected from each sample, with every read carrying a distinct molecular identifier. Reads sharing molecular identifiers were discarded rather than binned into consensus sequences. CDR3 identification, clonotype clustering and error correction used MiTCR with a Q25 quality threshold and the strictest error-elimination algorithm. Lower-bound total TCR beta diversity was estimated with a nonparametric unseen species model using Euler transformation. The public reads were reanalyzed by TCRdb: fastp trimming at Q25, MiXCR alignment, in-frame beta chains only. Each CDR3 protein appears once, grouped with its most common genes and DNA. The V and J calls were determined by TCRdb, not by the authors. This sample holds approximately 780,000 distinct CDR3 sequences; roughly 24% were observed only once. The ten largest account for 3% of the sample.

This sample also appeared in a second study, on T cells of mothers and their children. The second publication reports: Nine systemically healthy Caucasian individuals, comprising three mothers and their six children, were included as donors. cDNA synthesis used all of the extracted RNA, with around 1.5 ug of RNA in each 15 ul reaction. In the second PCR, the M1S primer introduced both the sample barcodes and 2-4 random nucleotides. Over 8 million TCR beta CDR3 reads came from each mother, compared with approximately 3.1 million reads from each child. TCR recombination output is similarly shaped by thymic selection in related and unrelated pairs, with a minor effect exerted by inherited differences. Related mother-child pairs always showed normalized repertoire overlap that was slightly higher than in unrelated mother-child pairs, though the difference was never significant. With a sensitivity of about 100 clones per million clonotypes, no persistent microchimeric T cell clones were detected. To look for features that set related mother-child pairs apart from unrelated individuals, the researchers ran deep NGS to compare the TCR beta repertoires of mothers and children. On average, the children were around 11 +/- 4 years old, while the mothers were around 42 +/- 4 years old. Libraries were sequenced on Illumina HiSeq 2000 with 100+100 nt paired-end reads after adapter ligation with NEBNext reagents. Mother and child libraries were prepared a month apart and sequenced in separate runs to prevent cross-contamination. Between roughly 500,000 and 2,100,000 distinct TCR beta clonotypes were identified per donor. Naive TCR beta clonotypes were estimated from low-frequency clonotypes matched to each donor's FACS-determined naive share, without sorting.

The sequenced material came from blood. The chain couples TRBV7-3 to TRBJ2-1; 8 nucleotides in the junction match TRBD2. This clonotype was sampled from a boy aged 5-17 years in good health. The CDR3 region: CASSLKRGWDNEQFF. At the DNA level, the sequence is TGTGCCAGCAGCTTAAAGCGGGGGTGGGACAATGAGCAGTTCTTC.